These 26 T cell receptor beta chains came from one sample sequenced in a study of blood T cell repertoires in COVID-19. Assay used: immunoSEQ multiplex PCR; TCRdb lists only in-frame clones, some missing. This table has tens of thousands of clones, about 73% appearing once. Source material: peripheral blood. All receptors come from a woman in her sixties or seventies with acute or convalescent COVID-19.

This chain joins TRBV3-1 (or the pseudogene TRBV3-2) and TRBJ2-3; 11 bases are shared with TRBD2. The V gene end was trimmed by 0 bases and the J gene end by 3 bases; junction bases not matched to a gene: 8. Per germline, CDR1 LGHDT and CDR2 YNNKEL (reference sequence). There are 18 residues in the CDR3. The CDR3 sequence: CASSQDGLAGGFTDTQYF. As DNA, the CDR3 is TGTGCCAGCAGCCAAGATGGCCTAGCGGGGGGTTTTACAGATACGCAGTATTTT.

V usage is TRBV19 and J usage is TRBJ2-1; TRBD2 agrees at 15 bases. J was trimmed by 11 bases and V by 4 bases; bases with no gene match: 9. The CDR3 extends over 16 amino acids. Germline values: CDR1 LNHDA, CDR2 SQIVND (reference sequence). The CDR3 sequence: CASSTIRTSGGAQQFF. CDR3 DNA sequence: TGTGCCAGTAGTACTATCAGGACTAGCGGGGGGGCCCAGCAGTTCTTC.

The chain couples TRBV29-1 to TRBJ1-1; D is unresolved. CDR1 is SQVTM, CDR2 ANQGSEA, per germline. The CDR3 has 12 residues. The V gene lost 6 bases and the J gene lost 10 bases, with 18 bases spanning the gap. The CDR3 region is CSVRSAAAGAFF. Written as DNA, the CDR3 is TGCAGCGTCCGGTCGGCGGCCGCTGGAGCTTTCTTT.

CDR3: CASSWPGQGYSPLHF. The DNA for the CDR3 is TGTGCCAGCAGTTGGCCGGGACAGGGGTACTCACCCCTCCACTTT. This rearrangement joins TRBV28 to TRBJ1-6, with TRBD1 identical over 10 bases. Germline V gene data show CDR1 as MDHEN and CDR2 as SYDVKM. J lost 10 bases, V lost 4 bases, and 7 bases had no gene match. CDR3 length: 15 amino acids.

This clone was recorded a few times. The chain is built from TRBV19 and TRBJ2-1; 10 bases are a match to TRBD2. Germline V gives CDR1 LNHDA, CDR2 SQIVND (reference sequence). The CDR3 has 12 residues. V shed 9 bases, J shed 10 bases, and the junction held 6 bases outside the gene matches. CDR3 sequence: CASRRAGGEQFF. The CDR3 DNA is TGTGCCAGCCGAAGAGCGGGAGGGGAGCAGTTCTTC.

V usage is TRBV6-5 and J usage is TRBJ2-4, with D possibly being TRBD2 (6 bases). V was clipped by 6 bases and J by 6 bases, with 15 bases between them. The germline V gene encodes CDR1 MNHEY and CDR2 SVGAGI. The CDR3 loop spans 14 amino acids. CDR3 protein: CASSPSLAINIQYF. CDR3 DNA sequence: TGTGCCAGCAGCCCATCGCTAGCGATAAACATTCAGTACTTC.

The chain is built from TRBV18 and TRBJ2-7, with 10 bases that match TRBD1. CDR3 length equals 15 residues. Germline-derived CDR1 and CDR2 are KGHSH and LQKENI. Trimming removed 3 bases from V and 2 bases from J; junction bases left unmatched: 4. The CDR3 loop reads CASSPGTGEPYEQYF. DNA for the CDR3: TGTGCCAGCTCACCCGGGACAGGGGAACCCTACGAGCAGTACTTC.

The CDR3 loop is CASSYGGAGYGYTF. In DNA form, the CDR3 reads TGTGCCAGCAGCTACGGCGGGGCTGGCTATGGCTACACCTTC. The chain links TRBV5-6 to TRBJ1-2, with D possibly TRBD1 on 5 matching bases. V was shortened by 3 bases and J by 4 bases, with 13 bases between the two germline ends. Germline loops: CDR1 SGHDT, CDR2 YYEEEE. The CDR3 covers 14 residues.

V usage is TRBV30 and J usage is TRBJ1-6, with 7 bases that match TRBD1. CDR1 and CDR2 (germline): GTSNPN, SVGIG (reference sequence). Trimming took 2 bases from V and 10 from J; bases not matched to a gene: 11. There are 15 residues in the CDR3. The CDR3 coding sequence is TGTGCCTGGAGTTGGGGTACAGGGGCAGGGTCACCCCTCCACTTT. Residues: CAWSWGTGAGSPLHF.

The count of this clone is one. This chain uses TRBV10-3 with TRBJ2-5; 9 bases map to TRBD2. Per germline, CDR1 ENHRY and CDR2 SYGVKD. V lost 7 bases and J lost 2; bases outside the gene matches: 8. This CDR3 region has 15 residues. CDR3: CAIKILAGEQETQYF. The CDR3 DNA reads as TGTGCCATCAAAATATTAGCGGGGGAGCAAGAGACCCAGTACTTC.

This clone has only a few counts. V is TRBV30 and J is TRBJ2-1, with a weak D call TRBD1 (7 bases). CDR3 length: 17 residues. The ends were cut back, 2 bases at V and 0 bases at J, with 17 bases in the middle. Per the germline V gene, CDR1 is GTSNPN and CDR2 is SVGIG (reference sequence). CDR3 DNA sequence: TGTGCCTGGAGTCGCGGGACAGTCCCCTACTCCTACAATGAGCAGTTCTTC. It is translated as CAWSRGTVPYSYNEQFF.

CDR3 DNA sequence: TGTGCCAGCAGCAGAGCGGGGGGGCGATTGGCCTACAATGAGCAGTTCTTC. The encoded protein is CASSRAGGRLAYNEQFF. The chain joins TRBV7-9 to TRBJ2-1; 10 bases line up with TRBD2. J was trimmed by 2 bases and V by 5 bases; bases with no gene match: 9. Germline V gene data show CDR1 as SEHNR and CDR2 as FQNEAQ (reference sequence). This CDR3 has 17 amino acids.

This clone was seen only a few times. This chain links TRBV27 with TRBJ1-2; the D gene is possibly TRBD1 (5 bases). The CDR3 has 12 residues. The germline V and J ends were trimmed by 3 bases and 8 bases, with 10 bases remaining between them. CDR1 MNHEY and CDR2 SMNVEV come from the germline V gene (reference sequence). The CDR3 nucleotides read TGTGCCAGCAGTTTTCGGGGGGGAGGCTACACCTTC. This codes for CASSFRGGGYTF.

The chain has TRBV5-6 and TRBJ1-3; unclear D gene. The V gene lost 0 bases and the J gene lost 3 bases, with 13 bases spanning the gap. In germline, CDR1 is SGHDT, CDR2 YYEEEE. The CDR3 covers 16 residues. DNA for the CDR3: TGTGCCAGCAGCTTGGCCGCTGTCTATTTTGGAAACACCATATATTTT. It specifies CASSLAAVYFGNTIYF.

The chain combines TRBV28 with TRBJ1-2; TRBD1 agrees at 7 bases. The CDR3 is 13 amino acids. The ends lost 5 bases at V and 7 bases at J; junction bases unmatched: 7. Germline-derived CDR1 and CDR2 are MDHEN and SYDVKM. As DNA, the CDR3 is TGTGCCAGCAGTATAGGGGGCCTCCGTGGCTACACCTTC. This gives the protein CASSIGGLRGYTF.

The CDR3 coding sequence is TGTGCCAGCATCCGGGACAGGGGAGGGTACGAGCAGTACTTC. Amino acid sequence: CASIRDRGGYEQYF. This chain joins TRBV6-5 and TRBJ2-7; 10 bases map to TRBD1. The CDR3 is 14 amino acids. Trimming at V came to 7 bases and at J to 4 bases, leaving 7 bases not matched to a gene. The V gene's germline CDR1 is MNHEY and CDR2 SVGAGI.

Ten or more counts support this clone. The CDR3 region is CASSEAVAGGNQPQHF. The DNA for the CDR3 is TGTGCCAGCAGTGAAGCGGTGGCAGGGGGCAATCAGCCCCAGCATTTT. The gene calls are TRBV6-1 and TRBJ1-5; weak D call: TRBD1 (6 bases). With 0 bases removed from V and 2 bases from J, the gap between germline ends came to 11 bases. Germline V CDR1 and CDR2: MNHNS, SASEGT. This CDR3 is built from 16 residues.

The chain links TRBV6-6 to TRBJ1-1; the D gene is possibly TRBD1 (5 bases). Germline-derived CDR1 and CDR2 are MNHNY and SVGAGI (reference sequence). V lost 0 bases and J lost 2, with 10 bases in between. CDR3 length: 15 residues. The chain's CDR3 is CASSYSKGKNTEAFF. The CDR3 DNA reads TGTGCCAGCAGTTACTCGAAGGGGAAAAACACTGAAGCTTTCTTT.

This clone has just one count. V and J are TRBV2 and TRBJ1-2; TRBD1 might be the D (6 bases). The CDR3 contains 14 residues. Trimming took off 1 base at V and 5 bases at J, with 11 bases between the two ends. Germline values: CDR1 SNHLY, CDR2 FYNNEI. The CDR3 nucleotides read TGTGCCAGCAGTGAAGACAGGGTCGGGTATGGCTACACCTTC. Translation gives CASSEDRVGYGYTF.

The rearrangement links TRBV7-2 to TRBJ1-1; D unclear. Germline-derived CDR1 and CDR2 are SGHTA and FQGNSA. CDR3 length: 14 amino acids. The V end lost 3 bases, the J end lost 0 bases, and 8 bases lay between the germline ends. CDR3 DNA: TGTGCCAGCAGCTTTTCCGGGGTGAACACTGAAGCTTTCTTT. The encoded protein is CASSFSGVNTEAFF. The full variable domain, its missing parts supplied by reference TRBV7-2 and TRBJ1-1, is GAGVSQSPSNKVTEKGKDVELRCDPISGHTALYWYRQSLGQGLEFLIYFQGNSAPDKSGLPSDRFSAERTGGSVSTLTIQRTQQEDSAVYLCASSFSGVNTEAFFGQGTRLTVV.

This chain joins TRBV5-1 and TRBJ1-2, with TRBD1 identical over 11 bases. Per germline, CDR1 SGHRS and CDR2 YFSETQ. V lost 4 bases and J lost 0; bases outside the gene matches: 11. The CDR3 has 18 amino acids. This CDR3 is CASSAFSGQGVANYGYTF. For the CDR3, the DNA is TGCGCCAGCAGCGCCTTCTCGGGACAGGGGGTCGCTAACTATGGCTACACCTTC. Together with reference TRBV5-1 and TRBJ1-2, the CDR3 gives the full variable domain: KAGVTQTPRYLIKTRGQQVTLSCSPISGHRSVSWYQQTPGQGLQFLFEYFSETQRNKGNFPGRFSGRQFSNSRSEMNVSTLELGDSALYLCASSAFSGQGVANYGYTFGSGTRLTVV.

This chain joins TRBV25-1 and TRBJ2-2; 10 nucleotides align to TRBD2. CDR3 length: 18 residues. The ends lost 0 bases at V and 5 bases at J; junction bases unmatched: 9. Germline values: CDR1 MGHDK, CDR2 SYGVNS. The chain's CDR3 is CASSEYPASGGSTGELFF. The DNA of the CDR3 is TGTGCCAGCAGTGAATATCCGGCTAGCGGGGGCTCAACCGGGGAGCTGTTTTTT.

This rearrangement joins TRBV5-1 to TRBJ1-3, with D unresolved. The germline V gene has CDR1 SGHRS and CDR2 YFSETQ. The CDR3 spans 17 residues. Trimming cost V 0 bases and J 0 bases, with 13 bases left between them. The CDR3 sequence is CASSLGGTLGSGNTIYF. The CDR3 bases are TGCGCCAGCAGCTTGGGCGGCACCCTTGGCTCTGGAAACACCATATATTTT.

V is TRBV2 and J is TRBJ2-5; TRBD1 aligns across 7 bases. Losses at the gene ends were 5 bases for V and 5 bases for J; bases not matched to a gene: 11. The CDR3 loop spans 15 amino acids. Germline V CDR1 and CDR2: SNHLY, FYNNEI. CDR3 DNA sequence: TGTGCCAGCAGTAGGGGGACAGCCCTGTCCGAGACCCAGTACTTC. Residues: CASSRGTALSETQYF.

The chain couples TRBV4-1 to TRBJ1-5; D is undetermined. The length of the CDR3 is 13 residues. Trimming took 0 bases from V and 7 from J, leaving 7 bases between them. Germline CDR1 is MGHRA and CDR2 is YSYEKL. Written as DNA, the CDR3 is TGCGCCAGCAGCCAAGAAGGGAGGCAGCCCCAGCATTTT. Its protein product is CASSQEGRQPQHF.

This clone was detected a few times. V is TRBV2 and J is TRBJ1-2; the D is unclear. This CDR3 region has 13 residues. Looked up from germline, CDR1 is SNHLY and CDR2 is FYNNEI. V was shortened by 7 bases and J by 7 bases, with 16 bases between the two germline ends. As DNA, the CDR3 is TGTGCCAGCACTCAGGACTCCCTAGGTGGCTACACCTTC. As protein: CASTQDSLGGYTF.